Presented here are 19 T cell receptor beta chains from one specimen sequenced in a study of T-cell memory formation after mild COVID-19. In TCRdb, the 5' RACE reads were re-called with MiXCR into one record per CDR3 protein. This table holds fewer than 700,000 distinct CDR3 sequences, roughly 22% found once. Material: PBMCs or a T cell subset sorted from them (not recorded which). These receptors all stem from an adult woman who had mild COVID-19 (a few samples of this study predate the infection). Cell type and time point are not known.

The chain combines TRBV27 with TRBJ1-1; unclear D gene. The germline CDR1 and CDR2 sequences are MNHEY and SMNVEV (reference sequence). V dropped 1 base and J dropped 1 base, with 7 bases sitting between them. The CDR3 loop spans 14 amino acids. The CDR3 spells CASSLFSRNTEAFF. For the CDR3, the DNA is TGTGCCAGCAGTTTATTTAGCAGGAACACTGAAGCTTTCTTT.

This clonotype occurred a few times. The rearrangement uses TRBV2 and TRBJ2-1; TRBD2 might be the D (5 bases). Looked up from germline, CDR1 is SNHLY and CDR2 is FYNNEI. Trimming took 7 bases from V and 0 from J, leaving 7 bases between them. The CDR3 totals 13 residues. CDR3 nucleotide sequence: TGTGCCAGCATGAGGGCCTCCTACAATGAGCAGTTCTTC. Translated: CASMRASYNEQFF.

This chain links TRBV12-3 or TRBV12-4 with TRBJ2-6; TRBD1 might be the D (5 bases). V dropped 5 bases and J dropped 0 bases, with 17 bases sitting between them. This CDR3 is 18 amino acids long. DNA of the CDR3: TGTGCCAGCAGTCGACAGTACCTTATCTTCTCTGGGGCCAACGTCCTGACTTTC. This translates into CASSRQYLIFSGANVLTF.

The chain has TRBV27 and TRBJ2-2; perhaps TRBD1 as D (6 bases). Germline loops: CDR1 MNHEY, CDR2 SMNVEV (reference sequence). V was cut by 6 bases and J by 1 base, with 12 bases left in between. The CDR3 loop spans 15 amino acids. The CDR3 coding sequence is TGTGCCAGCAGCCGTCAGGGGATGAACACCGGGGAGCTGTTTTTT. Translated: CASSRQGMNTGELFF.

This clonotype has more than one count but fewer than ten. The chain has TRBV19 and TRBJ2-3, with 8 bases identical to TRBD2. CDR1 is LNHDA, CDR2 SQIVND, per germline (reference sequence). The CDR3 is 12 residues long. J gave up 4 bases and V 6 bases, and 0 bases lay outside the gene matches. CDR3 sequence reads: CASSGRADTQYF. CDR3 nucleotides: TGTGCCAGTAGCGGGAGGGCAGATACGCAGTATTTT.

This clonotype was seen many times. The chain employs TRBV7-2 and TRBJ2-1; 8 positions agree with TRBD2. The CDR3 has 16 amino acids. CDR1 and CDR2 from the germline V gene are SGHTA and FQGNSA. J was trimmed by 6 bases and V by 0 bases; bases with no gene match: 7. The CDR3: CASSLAPSGGSNEQFF. In DNA, the CDR3 is TGTGCCAGCAGCTTAGCACCCAGCGGGGGCTCCAATGAGCAGTTCTTC.

This clonotype was seen at least ten times. The CDR3 here is CASSSPLDALALSSYNEQFF. The CDR3 region has the DNA TGCGCCAGCAGCTCCCCACTCGACGCTCTCGCCCTGAGCTCCTACAATGAGCAGTTCTTC. This chain links TRBV5-1 with TRBJ2-1; D gene ambiguous. V lost 3 bases, J lost 0 bases, and 25 bases lay in between. Germline V gives CDR1 SGHRS, CDR2 YFSETQ. The CDR3 length is 20 residues.

The rearrangement links TRBV12-3 or TRBV12-4 to TRBJ2-7; D is undetermined. V was trimmed by 6 bases and J by 6 bases, leaving 9 bases between them. CDR3 length: 11 residues. The CDR3 reads CASSRFGEQYF. The CDR3 DNA is TGTGCCAGCAGCAGATTTGGCGAGCAGTACTTC.

This clonotype has at least ten counts. A read error may produce the germline difference seen at one junction end. The genes are TRBV7-9 and TRBJ2-7; D not resolved. The CDR3 is 12 residues long. Germline CDR1 is SEHNR and CDR2 is FQNEAQ (reference sequence). The DNA of the CDR3 is TGTGCCAGCAGTTTAGACCCCTACGAGCAGTACTTC. Encoded protein: CASSLDPYEQYF.

Ten or more counts support this clonotype. V gene TRBV12-3 or TRBV12-4 combines with J gene TRBJ2-5; D remains ambiguous. The V gene lost 0 bases and the J gene lost 5 bases, with 7 bases spanning the gap. The CDR3 totals 13 residues. The CDR3 DNA follows: TGTGCCAGCAGTTTAGCGGGCAAGGAGACCCAGTACTTC. Its protein is CASSLAGKETQYF.

V and J are TRBV7-9 and TRBJ1-1; D is unresolved. V gave up 7 bases and J gave up 0 bases, with 12 bases separating them. This CDR3 spans 14 amino acids. The germline V gene encodes CDR1 SEHNR and CDR2 FQNEAQ (reference sequence). The CDR3 DNA is TGTGCCAGCAATCTTCCCGTCGTGAACACTGAAGCTTTCTTT. Residues: CASNLPVVNTEAFF.

The gene calls are TRBV27 and TRBJ2-1, with D uncertain. Trimming cost V 3 bases and J 2 bases, with 8 bases left between them. This CDR3 comprises 14 residues. The germline CDR1 and CDR2 sequences are MNHEY and SMNVEV (reference sequence). This CDR3 is CASSFQFAYNEQFF. The CDR3, as DNA: TGTGCCAGCAGTTTCCAGTTTGCCTACAATGAGCAGTTCTTC.

The chain uses TRBV6-1 and TRBJ1-4; a possible D gene is TRBD1 (6 bases). The CDR3 runs to 16 residues. Trimming removed 3 bases at V and 8 bases at J, with 19 bases between. The germline V gene has CDR1 MNHNS and CDR2 SASEGT. The CDR3: CASSEGARRDYEKLFF. As DNA, the CDR3 is TGTGCCAGCAGTGAGGGGGCGAGGCGGGATTACGAAAAACTGTTTTTT.

This clonotype was seen more than once but under ten times. This chain uses TRBV7-9 with TRBJ2-1, with 8 bases fitting TRBD1. Germline V gene lookup returns CDR1 SEHNR and CDR2 FQNEAQ (reference sequence). The length of the CDR3 is 16 residues. The J segment lost 8 bases and the V segment lost 5 bases, leaving 14 bases of the junction unmatched. The CDR3 region has the DNA TGTGCCAGCAGCCCAGAGGGACAGGAGGGGTTCGATGAGCAGTTCTTC. Encoded protein: CASSPEGQEGFDEQFF.

The rearrangement uses TRBV11-3 and TRBJ1-1, with 11 bases that match TRBD1. Looked up from germline, CDR1 is SGHNT and CDR2 is YENEEA. V gave up 5 bases and J gave up 6 bases; unmatched junction bases: 14. This CDR3 comprises 17 residues. The CDR3 here is CASSPVYRTGGTSEAFF. The CDR3 bases are TGTGCCAGCAGCCCCGTTTACCGGACAGGGGGCACGTCTGAAGCTTTCTTT. Drawing the rest from reference TRBV11-3 and TRBJ1-1, the complete variable domain is EAGVVQSPRYKIIEKKQPVAFWCNPISGHNTLYWYLQNLGQGPELLIRYENEEAVDDSQLPKDRFSAERLKGVDSTLKIQPAELGDSAVYLCASSPVYRTGGTSEAFFGQGTRLTVV.

The V call is TRBV7-9, the J call TRBJ1-6; the match to TRBD1 covers 8 bases. Germline trimming cut 1 base from V and 7 bases from J; bases unmatched to any gene: 6. Looked up from germline, CDR1 is SEHNR and CDR2 is FQNEAQ (reference sequence). The CDR3 length is 16 residues. CDR3 bases: TGTGCCAGCAGCTTAGGGAGGGGGGACAGGAATTCACCCCTCCACTTT. Protein product: CASSLGRGDRNSPLHF.

This chain links TRBV6-2 or TRBV6-3 with TRBJ1-1; no definite D call. The CDR3 is 13 amino acids. CDR1 and CDR2 from the germline V gene are MNHEY and SVGEGT. Deletions cut 2 bases from V and 8 bases from J, with 12 bases between. Here the CDR3 DNA reads TGTGCCAGCAGTTACGACCCAAAGGCCGAAGCTTTCTTT. Its translation: CASSYDPKAEAFF.

The chain is built from TRBV18 and TRBJ2-2, with 7 bases identical to TRBD1. The CDR3 has 15 residues. Trimming at V came to 4 bases and at J to 4 bases, leaving 6 bases not matched to a gene. Germline V gene data show CDR1 as KGHSH and CDR2 as LQKENI. The DNA for the CDR3 is TGTGCCAGCTCACACACCGGGACAGTCACCGGGGAGCTGTTTTTT. Amino acid sequence: CASSHTGTVTGELFF.

V usage is TRBV7-6 and J usage is TRBJ1-1, with D perhaps matching TRBD1 (5 bases). Germline V gives CDR1 SGHVS, CDR2 FNYEAQ. The CDR3 spans 12 residues. The ends were cut back, 4 bases at V and 5 bases at J, with 8 bases in the middle. The CDR3 coding sequence is TGTGCCAGCAGCTCCGCAGGGACTGAAGCTTTCTTT. Amino acids: CASSSAGTEAFF.